The 16 T cell receptor beta chains below all came from one sample that was sequenced in a study of blood T cell repertoires in COVID-19. Here immunoSEQ multiplex PCR was the method, and the copy in TCRdb shows in-frame clones only, minus some. The sample contains roughly 28,000 clones, roughly nine tenths of which appear only once. Specimen: peripheral blood. The receptors shown here come from a human donor with acute or convalescent COVID-19. The donor label of this sample is uncertain.

The chain couples TRBV14 to TRBJ2-1; 7 nucleotides align to TRBD2. CDR3 length: 14 amino acids. Germline V gene lookup returns CDR1 SGHDN and CDR2 FVKESK. The J segment lost 9 bases and the V segment lost 3 bases, leaving 8 bases of the junction unmatched. In DNA, the CDR3 is TGTGCCAGCAGCCACAGCGCGGGAGCTACTGAGCAGTTCTTC. Its translation is CASSHSAGATEQFF.

This clone was seen a handful of times. The CDR3 loop is CASSLEGEDTIYF. The CDR3 DNA reads as TGCGCCAGCAGCTTGGAAGGGGAGGACACCATATATTTT. V and J are TRBV5-1 and TRBJ1-3; D may be TRBD1 (5 bases). The CDR3 spans 13 residues. Trimming shortened V by 0 bases and J by 8 bases, and 9 bases separated the two germline ends. Looked up from germline, CDR1 is SGHRS and CDR2 is YFSETQ.

The rearrangement links TRBV28 to TRBJ1-1; D unresolved. This CDR3 has 12 residues. CDR1 and CDR2 (germline): MDHEN, SYDVKM. V shed 4 bases and J shed 5 bases, with 8 bases lying between them. This CDR3 is CASSSRVTEAFF. The DNA of the CDR3 is TGTGCCAGCAGTTCCCGGGTGACTGAAGCTTTCTTT.

This clone was counted a single time. The J gene is TRBJ1-1, the V gene TRBV15; the D is unclear. CDR3 size: 13 residues. The V end lost 0 bases, the J end lost 5 bases, and 7 bases lay between the germline ends. Germline V gives CDR1 LNHNV, CDR2 YYDKDF (reference sequence). The CDR3 reads CATSRDWRTEAFF. CDR3 DNA: TGTGCCACCAGCAGAGATTGGAGGACTGAAGCTTTCTTT.

V and J are TRBV13 and TRBJ1-5; D not resolved. V dropped 2 bases and J dropped 2 bases, with 7 bases sitting between them. The CDR3 covers 14 residues. Germline CDR1 PRHDT, CDR2 FYEKMQ (reference sequence). CDR3 nucleotides: TGTGCCAGCAGCTTAAGCGGGGGCAATCAGCCCCAGCATTTT. Translating gives CASSLSGGNQPQHF.

The CDR3 reads CASSQDPSGSSYEQYF. The DNA for the CDR3 is TGTGCCAGCAGCCAAGACCCTAGCGGGTCGTCCTACGAGCAGTACTTC. The chain has TRBV4-2 and TRBJ2-7, with 8 bases matching TRBD2. V trimming: 0 bases; J trimming: 1 base; junction bases outside the gene matches: 5. The germline V gene encodes CDR1 LGHNA and CDR2 YNFKEQ. This CDR3 comprises 16 residues.

The chain is built from TRBV28 and TRBJ1-5; 11 bases align to TRBD1. CDR1 is MDHEN, CDR2 SYDVKM, per germline. CDR3 length equals 15 residues. J lost 6 bases, V lost 7 bases, and 8 bases had no gene match. CDR3 region: CASTTWDRGVQPQHF. The CDR3 nucleotides read TGTGCCAGCACGACTTGGGACAGGGGGGTTCAGCCCCAGCATTTT.

Turning to this clone: Germline is not matched at one junction end, which may reflect a read error. As DNA, the CDR3 is TGTGCCAGCAGCCAAGTAACGGGGAAGGCAAGCATATTC. Its protein is CASSQVTGKASIF. J is TRBJ1-2 and V is TRBV14; D uncertain. Per germline, CDR1 SGHDN and CDR2 FVKESK. CDR3 length: 13 amino acids.

The chain carries TRBV7-2 and TRBJ2-7, with TRBD2 as a possible D gene (5 bases). The V gene's germline CDR1 is SGHTA and CDR2 FQGNSA. V was cut by 5 bases and J by 2 bases, with 16 bases left in between. CDR3 length equals 15 residues. CDR3 sequence (DNA): TGTGCCAGCAGCCTCTGGAGCGGAGTTACCTACGAGCAGTACTTC. This gives the protein CASSLWSGVTYEQYF. The variable domain in full, completed from reference TRBV7-2 and TRBJ2-7, reads GAGVSQSPSNKVTEKGKDVELRCDPISGHTALYWYRQSLGQGLEFLIYFQGNSAPDKSGLPSDRFSAERTGGSVSTLTIQRTQQEDSAVYLCASSLWSGVTYEQYFGPGTRLTVT.

The CDR3 DNA reads as TGTGCCTGGAGTCTATTAAGTGCGAACACCGGGGAGCTGTTTTTT. Translated: CAWSLLSANTGELFF. V and J are TRBV30 and TRBJ2-2; no firm D call. The CDR3 totals 15 residues. Trimming left V 2 bases short and J 0 bases short, with 10 bases between. CDR1 GTSNPN and CDR2 SVGIG come from the germline V gene (reference sequence).

This chain connects TRBV2 to TRBJ1-2; weak D call: TRBD1 (6 bases). Per germline, CDR1 SNHLY and CDR2 FYNNEI. The CDR3 covers 12 residues. The ends were cut back, 7 bases at V and 7 bases at J, with 13 bases in the middle. The CDR3 sequence: CASMGAQGGYTF. The CDR3 nucleotides are TGTGCCAGCATGGGGGCCCAGGGTGGCTACACCTTC.

The count of this clone is one. The chain carries TRBV6-5 and TRBJ1-6, with D possibly being TRBD1 (6 bases). The CDR3 is made up of 13 amino acids. Per germline, CDR1 MNHEY and CDR2 SVGAGI. V dropped 10 bases and J dropped 4 bases, with 11 bases sitting between them. In DNA form, the CDR3 reads TGTGCCACCGCAGGGGTTTATAATTCACCCCTCCACTTT. It specifies CATAGVYNSPLHF.

CDR3 in amino acids: CASSIAGKSYNEQFF. CDR3 nucleotide sequence: TGTGCCAGCAGTATAGCGGGAAAGTCCTACAATGAGCAGTTCTTC. V and J are TRBV6-4 and TRBJ2-1; 8 bases map to TRBD2. The V and J ends lost 5 bases and 1 base, in that order; junction bases with no gene match: 4. The germline CDR1 and CDR2 sequences are MRHNA and SNTAGT. This CDR3 is built from 15 residues.

V and J are TRBV29-1 and TRBJ1-6; unclear D gene. V gave up 4 bases and J gave up 7 bases, with 20 bases separating them. This CDR3 is built from 16 residues. Per the germline V gene, CDR1 is SQVTM and CDR2 is ANQGSEA. CDR3 nucleotides: TGCAGCGTTGTTTTACAGCCCCCGAATTGGAATTCACCCCTCCACTTT. It codes for CSVVLQPPNWNSPLHF.

This chain uses TRBV27 with TRBJ2-2; 11 bases are shared with TRBD2. V was clipped by 5 bases and J by 9 bases; unmatched bases: 11. This CDR3 contains 16 residues. Germline V gene sequence: CDR1 MNHEY, CDR2 SMNVEV (reference sequence). This chain's CDR3 is CASSILAGEVGRELFF. CDR3 DNA: TGTGCCAGCAGTATACTAGCGGGAGAGGTTGGGAGGGAGCTGTTTTTT.

This chain links TRBV11-3 with TRBJ2-2, with TRBD2 matching 7 bases. The germline V gene encodes CDR1 SGHNT and CDR2 YENEEA. Trimming took 6 bases from V and 4 from J; bases not matched to a gene: 8. The CDR3 contains 15 residues. CDR3 nucleotide sequence: TGTGCCAGCAGTCACATAGCGGGCCCCACCGGGGAGCTGTTTTTT. Encoded protein: CASSHIAGPTGELFF.